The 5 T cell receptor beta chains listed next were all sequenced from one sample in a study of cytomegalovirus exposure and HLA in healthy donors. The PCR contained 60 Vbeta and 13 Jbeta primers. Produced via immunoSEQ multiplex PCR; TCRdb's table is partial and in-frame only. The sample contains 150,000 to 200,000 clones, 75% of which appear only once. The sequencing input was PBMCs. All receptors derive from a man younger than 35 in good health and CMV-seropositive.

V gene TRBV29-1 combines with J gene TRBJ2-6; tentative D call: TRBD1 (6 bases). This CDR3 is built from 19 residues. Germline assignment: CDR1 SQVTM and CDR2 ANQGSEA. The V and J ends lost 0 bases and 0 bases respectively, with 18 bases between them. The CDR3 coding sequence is TGCAGCGTTGAAGAGGGACAACAATCCGACCGCTCTGGGGCCAACGTCCTGACTTTC. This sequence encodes CSVEEGQQSDRSGANVLTF.

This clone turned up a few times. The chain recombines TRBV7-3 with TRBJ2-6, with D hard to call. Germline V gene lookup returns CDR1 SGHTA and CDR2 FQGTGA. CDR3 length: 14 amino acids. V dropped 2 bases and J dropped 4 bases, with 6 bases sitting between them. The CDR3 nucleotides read TGTGCCAGCAGCTTATTGGCAGGGGCCAACGTCCTGACTTTC. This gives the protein CASSLLAGANVLTF.

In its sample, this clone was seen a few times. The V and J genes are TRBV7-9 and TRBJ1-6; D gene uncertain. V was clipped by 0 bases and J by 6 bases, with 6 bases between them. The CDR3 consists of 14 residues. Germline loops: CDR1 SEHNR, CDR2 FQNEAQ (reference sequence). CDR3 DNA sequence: TGTGCCAGCAGCTTAGCACACCGTAATTCACCCCTCCACTTT. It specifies CASSLAHRNSPLHF.

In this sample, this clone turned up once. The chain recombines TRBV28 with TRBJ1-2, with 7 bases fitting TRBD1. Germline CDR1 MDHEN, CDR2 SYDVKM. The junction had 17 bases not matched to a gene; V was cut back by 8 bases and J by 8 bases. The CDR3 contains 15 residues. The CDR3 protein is CASGLPTGSVGGYTF. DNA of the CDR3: TGTGCCAGCGGGCTCCCGACAGGGTCAGTAGGAGGCTACACCTTC.

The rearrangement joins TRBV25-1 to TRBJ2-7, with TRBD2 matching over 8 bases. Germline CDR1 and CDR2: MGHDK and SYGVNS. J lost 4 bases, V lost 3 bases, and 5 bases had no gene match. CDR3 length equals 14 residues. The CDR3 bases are TGTGCCAGCAGTGAGCAGCGGGAGCCGTACGAGCAGTACTTC. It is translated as CASSEQREPYEQYF.